Listed below are T cell receptor beta chains from one sample, sequenced in a study of blood T cell repertoires in COVID-19. Assay used: immunoSEQ multiplex PCR; TCRdb lists only in-frame clones, some missing. The sample yields 200,000 to 250,000 clones, about nine tenths seen once. The sequencing input was peripheral blood. These TCRs come from an older woman with acute or convalescent COVID-19. The CDR3 runs from the conserved cysteine through the conserved F or W. D genes are given only for firm matches. The size of a clone is reported for some rows only, either as once, few or many, or as a class for expanded clones.

CDR3nt	CDR3aa	abundance	v_gene	j_gene	d_gene
TGTGCCTGGGGGACAGGATACCCCCTCTCTGGAAACACCATATATTTT	CAWGTGYPLSGNTIYF	.	TRBV30	TRBJ1-3	TRBD1
TGTGCCAGCAGCCCAGGGACAGGGTTAGGAAACACCATATATTTT	CASSPGTGLGNTIYF	.	TRBV9	TRBJ1-3	TRBD1
TGTGCCGGATCAGGGGGCCTTAACACTGAAGCTTTCTTT	CAGSGGLNTEAFF	once	TRBV19	TRBJ1-1	TRBD1
TGTGCCAGTAGTACCCAACAGGGTTACCAGCCCCAGCATTTT	CASSTQQGYQPQHF	.	TRBV19	TRBJ1-5	.
TGTGCCACCAACGAGCTAGCGGGAGGATCAGAGACCCAGTACTTC	CATNELAGGSETQYF	few	TRBV2	TRBJ2-5	TRBD2
TGTGCCAGCAGCCATGGACAAACCACCGGGGAGCTGTTTTTT	CASSHGQTTGELFF	.	TRBV3-1/TRBV3-2	TRBJ2-2	.
TGTGCCAGCAGCCGACCTAGCGGGAGGGCGACCGGGGAGCTGTTTTTT	CASSRPSGRATGELFF	once	TRBV11-2	TRBJ2-2	TRBD2
TGTGCCATCAGTGAAGGGGGAAGGACTAGCGGGAGCGGTGAGCAGTTCTTC	CAISEGGRTSGSGEQFF	.	TRBV10-3	TRBJ2-1	TRBD2
TGTGCCAGCAGTCCGATTATTAGTGCTGGAAACACCATATATTTT	CASSPIISAGNTIYF	.	TRBV6-5	TRBJ1-3	.
TGTGCCACCATTCCACACGGACTCTCTGGAAACACCATATATTTT	CATIPHGLSGNTIYF	.	TRBV24-1	TRBJ1-3	.
TGTGCCAGCAGCTTAGTTTCAGGGGACAATGAGCAGTTCTTC	CASSLVSGDNEQFF	.	TRBV7-2	TRBJ2-1	.
TGTGCCGGGCAGGGTGGGGGAAACACCATATATTTT	CAGQGGGNTIYF	.	TRBV30	TRBJ1-3	.
TGTGCCAGCTCAGAGGGACAGGGTATCCAAGAGACCCAGTACTTC	CASSEGQGIQETQYF	.	TRBV18	TRBJ2-5	TRBD1
TGTGCCAGCAGCCAAGTCCTCACAGATACGCAGTATTTT	CASSQVLTDTQYF	.	TRBV3-1/TRBV3-2	TRBJ2-3	.
TGTGCCAGCAGCATAGGGACAGACTACGAGCAGTACTTC	CASSIGTDYEQYF	.	TRBV9	TRBJ2-7	TRBD1
TGCGCCAGCAGCTCCGTAGGGACAGGGATTGGCTACACCTTC	CASSSVGTGIGYTF	.	TRBV5-1	TRBJ1-2	TRBD1
TGCGCCAGCAGCCAAGAGCCAGCGGGTCGGTCCTACAATGAGCAGTTCTTC	CASSQEPAGRSYNEQFF	.	TRBV4-1	TRBJ2-1	.
TGTGCCAGCAGTTATCAGCAGGGCCGCTATGGCTACACCTTC	CASSYQQGRYGYTF	.	TRBV6-2/TRBV6-3	TRBJ1-2	.